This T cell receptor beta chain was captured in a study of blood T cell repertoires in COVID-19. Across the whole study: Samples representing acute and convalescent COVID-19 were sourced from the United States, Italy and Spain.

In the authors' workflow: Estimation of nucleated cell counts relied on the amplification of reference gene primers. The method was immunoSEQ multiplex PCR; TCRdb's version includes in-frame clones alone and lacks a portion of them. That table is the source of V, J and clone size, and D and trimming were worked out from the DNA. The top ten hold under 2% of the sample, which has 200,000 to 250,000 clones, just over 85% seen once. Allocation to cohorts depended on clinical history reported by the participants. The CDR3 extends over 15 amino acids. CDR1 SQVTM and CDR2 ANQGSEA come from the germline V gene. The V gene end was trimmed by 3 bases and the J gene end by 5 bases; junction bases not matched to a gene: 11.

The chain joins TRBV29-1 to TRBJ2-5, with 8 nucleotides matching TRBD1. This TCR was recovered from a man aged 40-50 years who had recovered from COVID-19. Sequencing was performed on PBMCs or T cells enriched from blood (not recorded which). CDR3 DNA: TGCAGCGTTGACCTTCCGGGACAGGTCTGGGAGACCCAGTACTTC. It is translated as CSVDLPGQVWETQYF.